The 21 T cell receptor beta chains presented below share a single source sample, sequenced in a study of cytomegalovirus exposure and HLA in healthy donors. 13 Jbeta primers and 60 Vbeta primers were used for the PCR. TCRdb's table, derived via immunoSEQ multiplex PCR, lists solely in-frame clones and lacks some. The repertoire has approximately 150,000 clones, just under 75% of them found once; the top ten carry approximately 1.6%. The sequenced sample consisted of PBMCs. The receptor source for this set is a woman aged 18-29 years in good health and CMV-seronegative.

The J gene is TRBJ1-6, the V gene TRBV7-2; D remains unclear. Germline loops: CDR1 SGHTA, CDR2 FQGNSA. Trimming cost V 5 bases and J 9 bases, with 14 bases left between them. This CDR3 has 14 residues. CDR3 DNA: TGTGCCAGCAGCCTCGGGTTAGGCCCTTCACCCCTCCACTTT. Amino acid sequence: CASSLGLGPSPLHF.

The chain combines TRBV7-9 with TRBJ1-2; 8 nucleotides line up with TRBD1. The germline V gene has CDR1 SEHNR and CDR2 FQNEAQ (reference sequence). The CDR3 is 13 residues long. Germline trimming cut 5 bases from V and 9 bases from J; bases unmatched to any gene: 8. The CDR3 sequence is CASSPTTGASYTF. The CDR3 DNA is TGTGCCAGCAGCCCGACGACAGGGGCCAGCTACACCTTC.

This clone has a single count. The chain is built from TRBV4-3 and TRBJ2-2; possible D gene TRBD1, 5 bases. Germline CDR1 and CDR2: LGHNA and YSLEER. Trimming left V 0 bases short and J 0 bases short, with 11 bases between. The CDR3 is 17 residues long. The CDR3 DNA follows: TGCGCCAGCAGCCAAGATCCCGCAGGGTCGAACACCGGGGAGCTGTTTTTT. It is translated as CASSQDPAGSNTGELFF.

The chain uses TRBV28 and TRBJ1-4, with TRBD1 matching over 8 bases. The CDR3 consists of 14 residues. V shed 7 bases, J shed 4 bases, and the junction held 5 bases outside the gene matches. Germline CDR1 is MDHEN and CDR2 is SYDVKM. This CDR3 is CASTADRGNEKLFF. Written as DNA, the CDR3 is TGTGCCAGCACCGCCGACAGGGGTAATGAAAAACTGTTTTTT. The full variable domain, rest sourced from reference TRBV28 and TRBJ1-4, is DVKVTQSSRYLVKRTGEKVFLECVQDMDHENMFWYRQDPGLGLRLIYFSYDVKMKEKGDIPEGYSVSREKKERFSLILESASTNQTSMYLCASTADRGNEKLFFGSGTQLSVL.

The chain couples TRBV7-2 to TRBJ2-5; D not resolved. CDR3 length: 13 amino acids. The V end lost 2 bases, the J end lost 2 bases, and 6 bases lay between the germline ends. Per the germline V gene, CDR1 is SGHTA and CDR2 is FQGNSA. CDR3 amino acids: CASSLLVQETQYF. CDR3 nucleotides: TGTGCCAGCAGCTTATTAGTTCAAGAGACCCAGTACTTC.

CDR3 DNA: TGTGCCAGCCGGGACAGAAAAACCTACGAGCAGTACTTC. Residues: CASRDRKTYEQYF. The gene calls are TRBV5-4 and TRBJ2-7; 7 nucleotides match TRBD1. CDR1 is SGHNT, CDR2 YYREEE, per germline (reference sequence). V gave up 7 bases and J gave up 2 bases; unmatched junction bases: 6. The CDR3 is made up of 13 amino acids.

This clone was recorded only once. The gene calls are TRBV16 and TRBJ2-3, with a possible D match to TRBD1 (5 bases). CDR1 is KGHSY, CDR2 FQNENV, per germline. There are 15 residues in the CDR3. Deletions cut 3 bases from V and 0 bases from J, with 10 bases between. CDR3 in DNA: TGTGCCAGCAGCCACCCCGACAGTAGCACAGATACGCAGTATTTT. Protein: CASSHPDSSTDTQYF.

This rearrangement joins TRBV7-9 to TRBJ2-7; TRBD1 matches at 11 bases. V lost 1 base to trimming and J lost 6 bases; unmatched junction nucleotides: 8. From germline, CDR1 is SEHNR and CDR2 FQNEAQ (reference sequence). This CDR3 region has 16 residues. In nucleotides, the CDR3 is TGTGCCAGCAGCTTAGTAGGACAGGGGGCAAAAAGCGAGCAGTACGTC. This codes for CASSLVGQGAKSEQYV.

V gene TRBV27 combines with J gene TRBJ2-5; TRBD1 aligns across 9 bases. The J call is doubtful: the DNA matches TRBJ2-7 better. The CDR3 is 14 amino acids. The germline V gene has CDR1 MNHEY and CDR2 SMNVEV (reference sequence). The CDR3 DNA reads as TGTGCCAGCAGAACCGGGACAGGGTTGCACGAGCAGTACTTC. Protein sequence: CASRTGTGLHEQYF.

This chain joins TRBV28 and TRBJ2-7; TRBD1 matches 10 bases. V was pared by 6 bases and J by 3 bases, with 8 bases of the junction left unmatched. CDR3 length: 15 residues. Germline loops: CDR1 MDHEN, CDR2 SYDVKM. The CDR3 is CASRAGTGDFYEQYF. The CDR3 DNA reads as TGTGCCAGCAGGGCCGGGACAGGGGATTTCTACGAGCAGTACTTC.

The chain carries TRBV7-8 and TRBJ2-1; the match to TRBD2 covers 8 bases. Losses at the gene ends were 5 bases for V and 5 bases for J; bases not matched to a gene: 8. The germline gives CDR1 SGHVS, CDR2 FQNEAQ. The CDR3 is 15 residues long. The CDR3 DNA is TGTGCCAGCAGCGTCGTAGCGGGATCTGACAATGAGCAGTTCTTC. The encoded protein is CASSVVAGSDNEQFF.

The chain combines TRBV30 with TRBJ2-1; 7 nucleotides align to TRBD2. The CDR3 is made up of 14 amino acids. CDR1 and CDR2 (germline): GTSNPN, SVGIG (reference sequence). V shed 0 bases and J 8 bases; nucleotides not matched to a gene: 7. The CDR3 loop reads CAWSVGGTSHEQFF. Here the CDR3 DNA reads TGTGCCTGGAGTGTCGGGGGGACCTCACATGAGCAGTTCTTC.

The chain recombines TRBV27 with TRBJ1-5, with D maybe TRBD1 (5 bases). The germline gives CDR1 MNHEY, CDR2 SMNVEV (reference sequence). Trimming took 0 bases from V and 6 from J, leaving 12 bases between them. The CDR3 has 15 residues. CDR3 sequence (DNA): TGTGCCAGCAGTTTATCTTCAGGGTTCACTCAGCCCCAGCATTTT. Translated, it gives CASSLSSGFTQPQHF.

The V gene is TRBV6-6, the J gene TRBJ1-1; D unresolved. V gave up 2 bases and J gave up 0 bases, with 13 bases separating them. The CDR3 covers 16 residues. The germline V gene has CDR1 MNHNY and CDR2 SVGAGI (reference sequence). CDR3 amino acids: CASSYGGTLMNTEAFF. CDR3 coding DNA: TGTGCCAGCAGTTACGGAGGTACCCTCATGAACACTGAAGCTTTCTTT.

On this clone: Within the sample, other DNA sequences also encode this same CDR3. This sequence joins TRBV4-3 and TRBJ2-6, with D possibly being TRBD2 (5 bases). CDR1 and CDR2 from the germline V gene are LGHNA and YSLEER. The CDR3 loop spans 16 amino acids. Deletions cut 0 bases from V and 4 bases from J, with 10 bases between. CDR3 nucleotides: TGCGCCAGCAGCCAAGAAACGGGGTCGGGGGCCAACGTCCTGACTTTC. Translated, it gives CASSQETGSGANVLTF.

This clone was seen more than once but under ten times. V and J are TRBV6-6 and TRBJ2-5; TRBD1 might be the D (5 bases). The V gene's germline CDR1 is MNHNY and CDR2 SVGAGI (reference sequence). The CDR3 has 13 amino acids. The V gene lost 2 bases and the J gene lost 4 bases, with 8 bases spanning the gap. The CDR3 DNA reads as TGTGCCAGCAGTTACAGGGGAAGAGAGACCCAGTACTTC. It is translated as CASSYRGRETQYF.

This rearrangement joins TRBV7-2 to TRBJ2-3, with TRBD1 identical over 7 bases. The CDR3 extends over 13 amino acids. V was clipped by 5 bases and J by 4 bases; unmatched bases: 3. Germline CDR1 and CDR2: SGHTA and FQGNSA. CDR3 residues: CASSVTGPDTQYF. The CDR3 DNA follows: TGTGCCAGCAGCGTGACAGGGCCAGATACGCAGTATTTT.

The chain joins TRBV4-1 to TRBJ2-3; TRBD1 is a possible D gene (6 bases). V lost 3 bases to trimming and J lost 0 bases, with 16 bases between them. This CDR3 region has 17 residues. Germline V gene sequence: CDR1 MGHRA, CDR2 YSYEKL. The CDR3 region is CASSQSTGWRSTDTQYF. The DNA of the CDR3 is TGCGCCAGCAGCCAGTCGACAGGTTGGCGGAGCACAGATACGCAGTATTTT.

The rearrangement uses TRBV6-1 and TRBJ1-3; TRBD1 agrees at 7 bases. The CDR3 is 16 residues long. CDR1 is MNHNS, CDR2 SASEGT, per germline. V shed 3 bases and J 0 bases; nucleotides not matched to a gene: 5. CDR3: CASSEHRTGSGNTIYF. The DNA for the CDR3 is TGTGCCAGCAGTGAGCATCGGACAGGCTCTGGAAACACCATATATTTT.

V is TRBV10-3 and J is TRBJ2-3, with D uncertain. The CDR3 is made up of 11 amino acids. Trimming left V 4 bases short and J 5 bases short, with 4 bases between. Germline loops: CDR1 ENHRY, CDR2 SYGVKD. The CDR3 DNA reads TGTGCCATCAGTGGAGAAGATACGCAGTATTTT. Translated, it gives CAISGEDTQYF.

There are a few counts of this clone. The chain joins TRBV19 to TRBJ1-2, with TRBD1 identical over 8 bases. Germline CDR1 and CDR2: LNHDA and SQIVND (reference sequence). This CDR3 is 14 amino acids long. The V segment lost 4 bases and the J segment 5 bases; nucleotides outside the gene matches: 6. CDR3 DNA sequence: TGTGCCAGTAGTACCGGACAGGGTGCTTATGGCTACACCTTC. Its protein is CASSTGQGAYGYTF.